Described below is a single TCR beta chain sequence and its context. The data derive from a study of OX40 agonist ivuxolimab in advanced cancers. CDR3 length equals 15 residues. Between the trimmed V and J ends, which lost 0 bases and 0 bases, there was a span of 6 bases. Germline values: CDR1 MDHEN, CDR2 SYDVKM. Sequencing used immunoSEQ multiplex PCR; TCRdb keeps in-frame clones, though not all of them. The data show 20,000 or so clones, with around 84% seen just once and 14% held by the top ten. The J gene is TRBJ1-3, the V gene TRBV28; no clear D. The sample consisted of CD4+ or CD8+ T cells sorted from blood, taken in a trial of the OX40 agonist ivuxolimab. This sequence was found in an adult with an advanced solid tumor such as melanoma, head and neck, liver or kidney cancer. Here the CDR3 DNA reads TGTGCCAGCAGTTTATGGGGCAACTCTGGAAACACCATATATTTT. Translated, it gives CASSLWGNSGNTIYF.